Listed below are T cell receptor beta chains from one sample, sequenced in a study of blood T cell repertoires in COVID-19. Data came from immunoSEQ multiplex PCR; TCRdb stores just in-frame clones and leaves some out. The top ten clones hold around 3.4% of a sample with 200,000 to 250,000 clones, about four fifths of them seen once. Source material: PBMCs or T cells enriched from blood (not recorded which). The source is a woman in her sixties who had recovered from COVID-19. Both conserved end residues are part of each CDR3. A D gene is named only where the DNA matches it firmly. Size values are once, few and many counts, or a class for expanded clones, and some rows have none.

CASSEAGRGQPQHF TGTGCCAGCAGTGAAGCAGGGAGAGGACAGCCCCAGCATTTT TRBJ1-5 TRBV6-1 NA NA
CASSWRRGGAGEKLFF TGTGCCAGCAGTTGGAGGAGAGGGGGCGCGGGTGAAAAACTGTTTTTT TRBJ1-4 TRBV6-5 NA TRBD1
CASRSLNSEAFF TGTGCCAGCAGATCCTTGAATAGTGAAGCTTTCTTT TRBJ1-1 TRBV2 NA NA
CAISDQGGSGELFF TGTGCCATCAGTGATCAGGGGGGCTCCGGGGAGCTGTTTTTT TRBJ2-2 TRBV10-3 NA NA
CASSFNFF TGTGCCAGCAGTTTCAATTTCTTT TRBJ1-1 TRBV12-3/TRBV12-4 once NA
CASSPPTGNTIYF TGTGCCAGCTCACCACCCACAGGAAACACCATATATTTT TRBJ1-3 TRBV18 NA NA
CASSLGLSATGELFF TGTGCCAGCAGCTTAGGGCTTAGCGCCACCGGGGAGCTGTTTTTT TRBJ2-2 TRBV7-2 NA NA
CASSSQGPQHF TGTGCCAGCAGCTCCCAGGGGCCCCAGCATTTT TRBJ1-5 TRBV7-9 few NA
CASSEGGGKNIQYF TGTGCCAGCAGTGAAGGGGGGGGTAAAAACATTCAGTACTTC TRBJ2-4 TRBV25-1 NA TRBD2
CASSFDRGRPQHF TGTGCCAGCAGCTTTGACAGGGGAAGACCCCAGCATTTT TRBJ1-5 TRBV5-4 NA TRBD1
CASSQQEGTNEKLFF TGCGCCAGCAGCCAACAAGAGGGAACTAATGAAAAACTGTTTTTT TRBJ1-4 TRBV4-1 NA NA
CSVRAGGTGELFF TGCAGCGTCCGAGCCGGGGGCACCGGGGAGCTGTTTTTT TRBJ2-2 TRBV29-1 NA NA
CASRSGQGYGYTF TGTGCCAGCAGGTCCGGACAGGGCTATGGCTACACCTTC TRBJ1-2 TRBV28 few TRBD1
CASSWWGQGIQETQYF TGCGCCAGCAGCTGGTGGGGACAAGGCATCCAAGAGACCCAGTACTTC TRBJ2-5 TRBV5-1 NA NA
CAIRGQGTSQSTEAFF TGTGCCATCAGAGGACAGGGGACCTCCCAATCCACTGAAGCTTTCTTT TRBJ1-1 TRBV10-3 NA TRBD1
CASGLAGLADTQYF TGTGCTAGTGGTTTGGCAGGGTTGGCAGATACGCAGTATTTT TRBJ2-3 TRBV12-5 few NA
CASGLGLTSGQETQYF TGTGCTAGTGGTTTGGGGTTGACTAGCGGTCAAGAGACCCAGTACTTC TRBJ2-5 TRBV12-5 NA TRBD2
CASSYSQAGAYEQYF TGTGCCAGCAGTTACTCGCAGGCGGGTGCCTACGAGCAGTACTTC TRBJ2-7 TRBV6-5 NA NA
CASSLGGSGANYGYTF TGTGCCAGCAGCTTAGGGGGGTCGGGAGCTAACTATGGCTACACCTTC TRBJ1-2 TRBV7-9 few NA
CASSSLAKNIQYF TGTGCCAGTAGTTCCTTAGCCAAAAACATTCAGTACTTC TRBJ2-4 TRBV19 NA NA
CASSQDPTADYSNQPQHF TGTGCCAGCAGCCAAGATCCCACAGCCGACTATAGCAATCAGCCCCAGCATTTT TRBJ1-5 TRBV3-1/TRBV3-2 few NA
CASSLGQDYEQYF TGTGCCAGCAGCTTGGGACAGGACTACGAGCAGTACTTC TRBJ2-7 TRBV11-2 NA TRBD1
CASSLAGASYGYTF TGTGCCAGCAGCTTGGCAGGGGCTAGCTATGGCTACACCTTC TRBJ1-2 TRBV5-6 NA NA
CASSQYGGAGNQPQHF TGTGCCAGCAGCCAGTACGGGGGGGCGGGCAATCAGCCCCAGCATTTT TRBJ1-5 TRBV28 NA NA
CSVGTTYEQYF TGCAGCGTTGGTACTACCTACGAGCAGTACTTC TRBJ2-7 TRBV29-1 NA NA
CASSPRGEQPQHF TGTGCCAGCAGCCCCCGCGGGGAGCAGCCCCAGCATTTT TRBJ1-5 TRBV3-1/TRBV3-2 NA NA
CASSLVPESYEQYF TGTGCCAGCAGCTTAGTCCCGGAGTCCTACGAGCAGTACTTC TRBJ2-7 TRBV7-2 NA NA
CSVESGNTEAFF TGCAGCGTTGAATCAGGGAACACTGAAGCTTTCTTT TRBJ1-1 TRBV29-1 NA NA
CASSSTDSYNSPLHF TGTGCCAGCAGCTCGACAGACTCCTATAATTCACCCCTCCACTTT TRBJ1-6 TRBV7-6 NA NA
CAWSAEIGSYNSPLHF TGTGCCTGGAGTGCTGAAATCGGCTCCTATAATTCACCCCTCCACTTT TRBJ1-6 TRBV30 once NA
CASSQEHTGGLYGYTF TGCGCCAGCAGCCAAGAGCATACAGGGGGCCTCTATGGCTACACCTTC TRBJ1-2 TRBV4-3 once TRBD1
CASSLVPTDRGAMNGYTF TGTGCCAGCAGCTTAGTCCCGACTGACAGGGGCGCTATGAATGGCTACACCTTC TRBJ1-2 TRBV7-2 NA TRBD1
CASSLVGVAGGTGELFF TGTGCCAGCAGCTTAGTAGGTGTAGCGGGGGGGACCGGGGAGCTGTTTTTT TRBJ2-2 TRBV7-2 once TRBD2
CATGDYPARVNGYTF TGTGCCACCGGGGACTATCCAGCACGAGTCAATGGCTACACCTTC TRBJ1-2 TRBV15 NA NA
CASSLGLGDYEQYF TGTGCCAGCAGCTTGGGACTAGGAGACTACGAGCAGTACTTC TRBJ2-7 TRBV5-4 NA NA
CASSASGAGANTGELFF TGTGCCAGCAGCGCCTCTGGAGCGGGGGCCAACACCGGGGAGCTGTTTTTT TRBJ2-2 TRBV7-3 NA TRBD2
CASSLVLGASNYGYTF TGCGCCAGCAGCTTGGTACTTGGGGCTTCTAACTATGGCTACACCTTC TRBJ1-2 TRBV5-1 NA NA
CASKSRATNEKLFF TGTGCCAGTAAGAGCAGGGCAACTAATGAAAAACTGTTTTTT TRBJ1-4 TRBV19 few NA
CASSVQGTAGNTIYF TGTGCCAGCAGCGTTCAGGGAACTGCTGGAAACACCATATATTTT TRBJ1-3 TRBV9 few NA
CASSETGRGGSYEQYF TGTGCCAGCAGTGAAACGGGAAGGGGGGGCTCCTACGAGCAGTACTTC TRBJ2-7 TRBV6-1 NA NA
CASSQDVDRPRGYTF TGTGCCAGCAGCCAAGATGTAGACAGACCGAGGGGCTACACCTTC TRBJ1-2 TRBV4-2 NA NA
CSVAGGSNQPQHF TGCAGCGTTGCGGGGGGAAGCAATCAGCCCCAGCATTTT TRBJ1-5 TRBV29-1 NA NA
CASSDFWDSNSPLHF TGTGCCAGCAGTGACTTTTGGGACTCTAATTCACCCCTCCACTTT TRBJ1-6 TRBV6-4 NA NA
CASSPFAGESYEQYF TGTGCCAGCAGCCCCTTCGCAGGGGAGTCCTACGAGCAGTACTTC TRBJ2-7 TRBV7-2 NA NA
CASRHLQGSREKLFF TGTGCCAGCAGGCATCTACAGGGAAGCAGGGAAAAACTGTTTTTT TRBJ1-4 TRBV6-5 NA NA
CASSVGQATNTGELFF TGTGCCAGCTCGGTTGGGCAAGCCACGAACACCGGGGAGCTGTTTTTT TRBJ2-2 TRBV18 NA NA
CASSYIGTPYGYTF TGTGCCAGCAGTTACATCGGGACACCCTATGGCTACACCTTC TRBJ1-2 TRBV6-2/TRBV6-3 NA NA
CASSLGQSHNEQFF TGTGCCAGCAGCTTAGGACAGTCTCACAATGAGCAGTTCTTC TRBJ2-1 TRBV7-2 NA NA
CASRLGQGYEQFF TGTGCCAGCAGATTGGGACAGGGCTATGAGCAGTTCTTC TRBJ2-1 TRBV2 NA TRBD1
CASTNPRDSSLNEKLFF TGTGCCAGCACCAACCCCCGGGACAGTTCCCTTAATGAAAAACTGTTTTTT TRBJ1-4 TRBV7-9 once TRBD1